The 9 T cell receptor beta chains below all came from one sample that was sequenced in a study of T cells in Graves' hyperthyroidism and ophthalmopathy. TCR beta CDR3 region amplification was performed from RNA transcripts. First-round RT-PCR targeting the TCR CDR3 was performed with the HTBI primer set. TCRdb re-called the multiplex PCR reads with MiXCR, one entry per CDR3 protein. The sample carries hundreds of thousands of distinct CDR3 sequences, roughly 20% recorded once. The sequenced sample was blood. The receptors stem from a man in his forties or fifties with Graves' ophthalmopathy.

This clonotype occurred a few times. The CDR3 loop is CASSLALGGLYEQYF. The CDR3 coding sequence is TGCGCCAGCAGCTTGGCACTCGGGGGGCTTTACGAGCAGTACTTC. The chain employs TRBV5-1 and TRBJ2-7; a possible D gene is TRBD2 (7 bases). Germline CDR1 SGHRS, CDR2 YFSETQ. V lost 0 bases and J lost 4, with 14 bases in between. CDR3 length: 15 amino acids.

The gene calls are TRBV12-3 or TRBV12-4 and TRBJ2-7; 8 positions match TRBD1. The V gene end was trimmed by 5 bases and the J gene end by 0 bases; junction bases not matched to a gene: 6. The CDR3 spans 15 residues. The CDR3 reads CASSQNRGYSYEQYF. As DNA, the CDR3 is TGTGCCAGCAGTCAAAACAGGGGGTACTCCTACGAGCAGTACTTC.

The J gene is TRBJ2-1, the V gene TRBV6-1; maybe TRBD1 (5 bases). The CDR3 runs 14 residues. V lost 10 bases and J 9 bases, leaving 22 bases between the germline ends. CDR1 is MNHNS, CDR2 SASEGT, per germline. The CDR3 DNA follows: TGTGCCAACAGACGACAGAGTAGTCAGAGTGAGCAGTTCTTC. This translates into CANRRQSSQSEQFF.

The rearrangement joins TRBV7-2 to TRBJ2-7; tentative D call: TRBD1 (6 bases). This CDR3 spans 16 amino acids. The germline V gene has CDR1 SGHTA and CDR2 FQGNSA. V lost 6 bases and J lost 0, with 18 bases in between. The CDR3 loop reads CASRHTYRVDSYEQYF. The CDR3 DNA is TGTGCCAGCAGACACACCTACAGGGTCGACTCCTACGAGCAGTACTTC.

The chain carries TRBV5-5 and TRBJ1-1; TRBD1 might be the D (5 bases). V dropped 4 bases and J dropped 6 bases, with 10 bases sitting between them. The germline V gene encodes CDR1 SGHKS and CDR2 YYEKEE (reference sequence). CDR3 length: 12 residues. CDR3 loop: CASSPGYSEAFF. The CDR3 coding sequence is TGTGCCAGCAGCCCAGGGTACTCTGAAGCTTTCTTT.

This sequence joins TRBV20-1 and TRBJ2-2; 10 bases are a match to TRBD1. V gave up 3 bases and J gave up 6 bases; unmatched junction bases: 7. This CDR3 is built from 15 residues. Germline-derived CDR1 and CDR2 are DFQATT and SNEGSKA (reference sequence). The CDR3 spells CSASRDRGGPGELFF. As DNA, the CDR3 is TGCAGTGCTAGTCGGGACAGGGGCGGACCCGGGGAGCTGTTTTTT.

The CDR3 nucleotides are TGTGCCAGCAACCCGGACGGGGGATCCTACGAGCAGTACTTC. It codes for CASNPDGGSYEQYF. The chain is built from TRBV9 and TRBJ2-7; possibly TRBD2 for D (6 bases). Trimming removed 6 bases at V and 1 base at J, with 14 bases between. The CDR3 runs to 14 residues. Germline loops: CDR1 SGDLS, CDR2 YYNGEE.

This clonotype appeared a few times. The chain joins TRBV9 to TRBJ1-4, with D perhaps matching TRBD1 (6 bases). Germline CDR1 reads SGDLS; CDR2 reads YYNGEE. V was shortened by 4 bases and J by 8 bases, with 18 bases between the two germline ends. The CDR3 length is 15 residues. The DNA for the CDR3 is TGTGCCAGCAGCCTACAGGGTTCCCTCGGAGAAAAACTGTTTTTT. This gives the protein CASSLQGSLGEKLFF.

There are many counts of this clonotype. The rearrangement joins TRBV24-1 to TRBJ1-2; the D is unclear. CDR1 is KGHDR and CDR2 is SFDVKD in the germline V gene. Trimming took 5 bases from V and 4 from J, leaving 10 bases between them. CDR3 length: 13 residues. CDR3 nucleotide sequence: TGTGCCACCAGTGTAGGAGGATTCTATGGCTACACCTTC. It yields the protein CATSVGGFYGYTF.